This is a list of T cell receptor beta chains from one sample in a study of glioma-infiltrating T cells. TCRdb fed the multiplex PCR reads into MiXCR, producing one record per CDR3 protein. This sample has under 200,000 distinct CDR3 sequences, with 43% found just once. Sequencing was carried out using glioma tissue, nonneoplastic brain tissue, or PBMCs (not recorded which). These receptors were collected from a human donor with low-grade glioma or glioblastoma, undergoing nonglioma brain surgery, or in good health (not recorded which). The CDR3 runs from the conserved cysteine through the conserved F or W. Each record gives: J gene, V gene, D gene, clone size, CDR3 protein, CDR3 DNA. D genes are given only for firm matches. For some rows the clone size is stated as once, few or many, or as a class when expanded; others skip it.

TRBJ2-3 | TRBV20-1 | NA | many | CSAVATKWGDTQYF | TGCAGTGCTGTTGCCACAAAATGGGGGGATACGCAGTATTTT
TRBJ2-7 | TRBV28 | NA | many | CASSFSTPGEQYF | TGTGCCAGCAGTTTCTCCACGCCCGGGGAGCAGTACTTC
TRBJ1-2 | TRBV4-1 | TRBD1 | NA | CASSQEGGNYGYTF | TGCGCCAGCAGCCAAGAAGGGGGCAACTATGGCTACACCTTC
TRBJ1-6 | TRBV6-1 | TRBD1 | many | CASRGDREGSPLHF | TGTGCCAGCAGGGGGGACAGGGAGGGCTCACCCCTCCACTTT
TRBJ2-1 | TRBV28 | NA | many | CASSLYGEQFF | TGTGCCAGCAGCCTCTATGGAGAGCAGTTCTTC
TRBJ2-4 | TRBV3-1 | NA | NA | CASSHGAAGNIQYF | TGTGCCAGCAGCCACGGGGCCGCCGGAAACATTCAGTACTTC
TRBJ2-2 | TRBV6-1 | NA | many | CAGRSFGTGELFF | TGTGCCGGCCGGAGCTTTGGCACCGGGGAGCTGTTTTTT
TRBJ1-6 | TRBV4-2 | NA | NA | CASSKGPYNSPLHF | TGTGCCAGCAGCAAGGGCCCCTATAATTCACCCCTCCACTTT
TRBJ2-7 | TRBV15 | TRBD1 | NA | CATRARQGRCEQYF | TGTGCCACCAGGGCCCGACAGGGAAGGTGCGAGCAGTACTTC
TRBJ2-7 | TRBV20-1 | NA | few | CSARWSTAPFEQYF | TGCAGTGCTAGATGGAGCACAGCCCCCTTTGAGCAGTACTTC
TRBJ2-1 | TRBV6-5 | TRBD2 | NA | CAADSGTSSYDEQFF | TGTGCCGCGGATAGCGGGACGAGCTCCTACGATGAGCAGTTCTTC
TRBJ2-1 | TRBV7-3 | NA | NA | CASSKSSSWSSNEQFF | TGTGCCAGCAGCAAGAGCTCGAGTTGGAGTAGCAATGAGCAGTTCTTC
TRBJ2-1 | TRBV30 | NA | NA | CAWTQKNEQFF | TGTGCCTGGACACAGAAGAATGAGCAGTTCTTC
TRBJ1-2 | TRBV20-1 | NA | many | CSARDGGAYGYTF | TGCAGTGCTAGAGATGGGGGAGCCTATGGCTACACCTTC
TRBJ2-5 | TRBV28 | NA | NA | CARTPDGQETQYF | TGTGCCAGAACCCCGGACGGCCAAGAGACCCAGTACTTC
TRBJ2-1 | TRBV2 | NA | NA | CASGYWMFEQFF | TGTGCCAGCGGATACTGGATGTTTGAGCAGTTCTTC
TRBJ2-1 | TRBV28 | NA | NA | CASGLTGSNYEQFF | TGTGCCAGCGGTCTTACAGGGAGTAATTACGAGCAGTTCTTC
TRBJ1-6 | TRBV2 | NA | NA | CPSSASKSSYNSPLHF | TGTCCCAGCAGCGCATCCAAGAGCTCCTATAATTCACCCCTCCACTTT
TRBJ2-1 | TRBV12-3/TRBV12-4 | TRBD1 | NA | CARSLWDSSYNEQFF | TGTGCCAGAAGTCTCTGGGACAGTTCCTACAATGAGCAGTTCTTC
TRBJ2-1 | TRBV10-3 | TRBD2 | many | CAIRDSGTSGSNEQFF | TGTGCCATCAGGGACAGCGGGACTAGCGGCTCCAATGAGCAGTTCTTC
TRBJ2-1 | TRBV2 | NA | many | CASSGIGSYNEQFF | TGTGCCAGCAGTGGGATAGGATCCTACAATGAGCAGTTCTTC
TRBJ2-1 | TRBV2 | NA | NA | CASKYEVADNEQFF | TGTGCCAGCAAATACGAGGTAGCGGACAATGAGCAGTTCTTC
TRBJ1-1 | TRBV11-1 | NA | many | CASSLVVGTSFF | TGTGCCAGCAGCTTAGTTGTTGGGACGTCTTTCTTT
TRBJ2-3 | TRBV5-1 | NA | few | CASSLEGTATDTQYF | TGCGCCAGCAGCTTGGAGGGGACTGCCACAGATACGCAGTATTTT
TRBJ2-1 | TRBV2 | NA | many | CASSRDSPNEQFF | TGTGCCAGCAGTAGGGACTCACCTAATGAGCAGTTCTTC
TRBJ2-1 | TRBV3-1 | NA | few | CASSQAPLGGAGYNEQFF | TGTGCCAGCAGCCAAGCCCCCCTGGGCGGGGCAGGCTACAATGAGCAGTTCTTC
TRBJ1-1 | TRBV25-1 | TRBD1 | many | CASSEGTGNTEAFF | TGTGCCAGCAGTGAAGGGACAGGAAACACTGAAGCTTTCTTT
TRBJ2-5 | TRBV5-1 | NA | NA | CASSLESGGTQYF | TGCGCCAGCAGCTTGGAATCCGGTGGGACCCAGTACTTC
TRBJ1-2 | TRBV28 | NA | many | CASNLNRGGYTF | TGTGCCAGCAACCTAAATCGGGGTGGCTACACCTTC